The 32 T cell receptor beta chains listed next were all sequenced from one sample in a study of T cell repertoires in cytomegalovirus infection (dated by TCRdb to 2018 to 2020). The sequencer was an Illumina HiSeq 1500. TCRdb reworked the public reads: Q25 trimming with fastp, MiXCR clone assembly, productive beta chains retained. Under each unique CDR3 protein, matching rows form one entry showing the most common genes and DNA. For this sample the table gives over 450,000 distinct CDR3 sequences, of which roughly 12% were detected only once. The top ten constitute about 9.4% of the sample. Sequencing was carried out using PBMCs. The origin of the receptors is a human donor in good health (CMV status not recorded). Some clones in this sample may be carry-over from other donors' samples.

The CDR3 loop is CSVVSGGRTNEQFF. The CDR3 DNA follows: TGCAGTGTGGTTAGCGGGGGGCGGACTAATGAGCAGTTCTTC. The V gene is TRBV20-1, the J gene TRBJ2-1, with TRBD2 identical over 10 bases. J lost 7 bases, V lost 7 bases, and 10 bases had no gene match. This CDR3 spans 14 amino acids. CDR1 DFQATT and CDR2 SNEGSKA come from the germline V gene (reference sequence).

This rearrangement joins TRBV19 to TRBJ1-1; TRBD1 is a possible D gene (5 bases). V dropped 4 bases and J dropped 6 bases, with 12 bases sitting between them. Germline V gives CDR1 LNHDA, CDR2 SQIVND (reference sequence). The CDR3 sequence is 13 residues long. The CDR3 spells CASSKGTKSEAFF. CDR3 sequence (DNA): TGTGCCAGTAGTAAAGGGACGAAATCTGAAGCTTTCTTT.

V is TRBV5-6 and J is TRBJ2-2; D not resolved. Germline CDR1 and CDR2: SGHDT and YYEEEE. Between the trimmed V and J ends, which lost 4 bases and 9 bases, there was a span of 16 bases. There are 14 residues in the CDR3. The CDR3 loop is CASSLQSMGRELFF. CDR3 sequence (DNA): TGTGCCAGCAGCCTACAATCAATGGGCAGGGAGCTGTTTTTT.

The V and J genes are TRBV9 and TRBJ1-5; D unclear. CDR3 length: 14 residues. Trimming removed 4 bases at V and 7 bases at J, with 15 bases between. Germline loops: CDR1 SGDLS, CDR2 YYNGEE. The CDR3 loop is CASSRAPVRQPQHF. In nucleotides, the CDR3 is TGTGCCAGCAGCCGGGCCCCGGTCAGACAGCCCCAGCATTTT.

This clonotype was found a few times. The rearrangement uses TRBV9 and TRBJ2-1, with TRBD2 matching over 7 bases. V lost 0 bases to trimming and J lost 0 bases; unmatched junction nucleotides: 3. The CDR3 sequence is 16 residues long. Looked up from germline, CDR1 is SGDLS and CDR2 is YYNGEE. The CDR3 DNA is TGTGCCAGCAGCGTAGCTTGGGGGGGCTCCTACAATGAGCAGTTCTTC. It specifies CASSVAWGGSYNEQFF. Complete variable domain (other parts from reference TRBV9 and TRBJ2-1): DSGVTQTPKHLITATGQRVTLRCSPRSGDLSVYWYQQSLDQGLQFLIQYYNGEERAKGNILERFSAQQFPDLHSELNLSSLELGDSALYFCASSVAWGGSYNEQFFGPGTRLTVL.

J is TRBJ1-2 and V is TRBV20-1; tentative D call: TRBD1 (6 bases). Trimming removed 4 bases from V and 8 bases from J, with 20 bases in between. This CDR3 region has 14 residues. The germline CDR1 and CDR2 sequences are DFQATT and SNEGSKA (reference sequence). This chain's CDR3 is CSAIGDGGRGGYTF. The CDR3 DNA reads as TGCAGTGCTATTGGGGATGGGGGCCGGGGAGGCTACACCTTC.

This sequence joins TRBV9 and TRBJ1-1; D remains ambiguous. The CDR3 extends over 16 amino acids. The V gene's germline CDR1 is SGDLS and CDR2 YYNGEE. Trimming cost V 0 bases and J 0 bases, with 12 bases left between them. CDR3: CASSVGEGLLNTEAFF. The CDR3 DNA reads as TGTGCCAGCAGCGTAGGAGAGGGCCTCCTGAACACTGAAGCTTTCTTT.

Comment on this clonotype: Likely a read error: the CDR3 ends without its conserved phenylalanine or tryptophan. The V call is TRBV19, the J call TRBJ1-5; no clear D gene. The V and J ends lost 5 bases and 3 bases respectively, with 14 bases between them. The CDR3 consists of 15 residues. Germline V gene sequence: CDR1 LNHDA, CDR2 SQIVND (reference sequence). This chain's CDR3 is CASSPERVPNQPQHL. For the CDR3, the DNA is TGTGCCAGTAGTCCAGAAAGGGTCCCCAATCAGCCCCAGCATCTT.

The V call is TRBV29-1, the J call TRBJ1-1; TRBD1 matches at 9 bases. The CDR3 is 13 amino acids. V lost 7 bases and J lost 3; bases outside the gene matches: 6. Germline loops: CDR1 SQVTM, CDR2 ANQGSEA. DNA for the CDR3: TGCAGCGCCGGGGACAGGGCGGACACTGAAGCTTTCTTT. Its translation: CSAGDRADTEAFF.

This clonotype was recorded at least ten times. The rearrangement links TRBV6-5 to TRBJ1-5; the D gene is possibly TRBD1 (5 bases). Trimming shortened V by 2 bases and J by 3 bases, and 8 bases separated the two germline ends. The CDR3 is 14 amino acids. Germline CDR1 and CDR2: MNHEY and SVGAGI. This chain's CDR3 is CASSYRGNNQPQHF. The CDR3 coding sequence is TGTGCCAGCAGTTACAGGGGAAACAATCAGCCCCAGCATTTT.

Many counts were recorded for this clonotype. The chain recombines TRBV11-1 with TRBJ2-1, with 9 bases that match TRBD1. Per germline, CDR1 SGHAT and CDR2 FQDESV (reference sequence). The CDR3 covers 16 residues. With 5 bases clipped from V and 8 bases from J, the junction kept 13 bases outside the gene matches. Written as DNA, the CDR3 is TGTGCCAGCAGCACCCGGGACAGGGCCCTAAGGGATGAGCAGTTCTTC. Amino acid sequence: CASSTRDRALRDEQFF.

J is TRBJ2-1 and V is TRBV10-3, with 7 bases fitting TRBD1. With 6 bases clipped from V and 4 bases from J, the junction kept 3 bases outside the gene matches. CDR3 length: 13 residues. Germline V gene data show CDR1 as ENHRY and CDR2 as SYGVKD. CDR3 DNA: TGTGCCATCAGCCGGGACAGTTACAATGAGCAGTTCTTC. Its protein product is CAISRDSYNEQFF.

The CDR3 bases are TGTGCCAGCAGCCAAGAAATTGGGGGCGCTCATGCTGGAAACACCATATATTTT. It yields the protein CASSQEIGGAHAGNTIYF. The chain employs TRBV3-1 and TRBJ1-3; a weak D match, TRBD1 (6 bases). V was trimmed by 0 bases and J by 2 bases, leaving 17 bases between them. CDR1 LGHDT and CDR2 YNNKEL come from the germline V gene (reference sequence). The CDR3 length is 18 residues. Full variable domain (remainder filled in from reference TRBV3-1 and TRBJ1-3): DTAVSQTPKYLVTQMGNDKSIKCEQNLGHDTMYWYKQDSKKFLKIMFSYNNKELIINETVPNRFSPKSPDKAHLNLHINSLELGDSAVYFCASSQEIGGAHAGNTIYFGEGSWLTVV.

This clonotype was observed at least ten times. The chain is built from TRBV7-9 and TRBJ2-1; 8 bases align to TRBD1. This CDR3 is built from 15 residues. CDR1 is SEHNR and CDR2 is FQNEAQ in the germline V gene (reference sequence). Trimming cost V 1 base and J 5 bases; bases outside gene matches: 4. CDR3 DNA sequence: TGTGCCAGCAGCTTAGAACAGGGGGTCCACAATGAGCAGTTCTTC. Its translation: CASSLEQGVHNEQFF.

This clonotype was counted many times. This chain joins TRBV2 and TRBJ1-2, with D possibly TRBD1 on 5 matching bases. Trimming removed 6 bases at V and 8 bases at J, with 16 bases between. The CDR3 is 13 amino acids. From germline, CDR1 is SNHLY and CDR2 FYNNEI. This CDR3 reads CASRVGENIGYTF. Written as DNA, the CDR3 is TGTGCCAGCAGGGTGGGGGAAAACATCGGCTACACCTTC.

This clonotype was seen ten or more times. A much larger clone is a single base away; this may be a read error. The rearrangement uses TRBV6-2 or TRBV6-3 and TRBJ2-4; TRBD1 agrees at 7 bases. Trimming removed 6 bases from V and 0 bases from J; junction bases left unmatched: 5. Germline V lookup: CDR1 MNHEY, CDR2 SVGEGT. This CDR3 has 15 residues. The CDR3, as DNA: TGTGCCAGCAGCAAGACAGGGTTAGCCAAAAACATTCAGTACTTC. Encoded protein: CASSKTGLAKNIQYF.

V is TRBV20-1 and J is TRBJ1-1; no definite D call. V was pared by 5 bases and J by 0 bases, with 10 bases between. Per the germline V gene, CDR1 is DFQATT and CDR2 is SNEGSKA (reference sequence). The CDR3 length is 13 residues. CDR3 nucleotides: TGCAGTGCTGCGACCCAGATGAACACTGAAGCTTTCTTT. This translates into CSAATQMNTEAFF.

This clonotype has only a few counts. The chain employs TRBV5-1 and TRBJ1-1; D perhaps matches TRBD1 (6 bases). Germline CDR1 and CDR2: SGHRS and YFSETQ. The CDR3 sequence is 14 residues long. The V end lost 0 bases, the J end lost 5 bases, and 11 bases lay between the germline ends. Written as DNA, the CDR3 is TGCGCCAGCAGCTTGGTTCCAGGGGAGACTGAAGCTTTCTTT. It specifies CASSLVPGETEAFF.

This clonotype was counted ten times or more. This chain connects TRBV12-3 or TRBV12-4 to TRBJ2-5; possibly TRBD1 for D (7 bases). V dropped 3 bases and J dropped 4 bases, with 18 bases sitting between them. This CDR3 has 16 residues. CDR3 amino acids: CASSFQSGGLPETQYF. CDR3 DNA: TGTGCCAGCAGTTTTCAGTCAGGGGGACTCCCAGAGACCCAGTACTTC.

This clonotype was detected a few times. This rearrangement joins TRBV7-9 to TRBJ2-1; TRBD1 agrees at 11 bases. In germline, CDR1 is SEHNR, CDR2 FQNEAQ (reference sequence). V dropped 3 bases and J dropped 15; count of bases not matched to a gene: 10. There are 14 residues in the CDR3. The CDR3 nucleotides read TGTGCCAGCAGCTTTCCCGGACAGGGGGCGGGTGGGTTCTTC. Residues: CASSFPGQGAGGFF.

This clonotype was seen many times. V is TRBV12-3 or TRBV12-4 and J is TRBJ1-1; 11 nucleotides align to TRBD1. The CDR3 is 14 residues long. After removal of 8 bases from V and 5 bases from J, the junction contained 7 bases not matched to a gene. CDR3 in DNA: TGTGCCAGCGACTCGGGACAGGGGGTAACTGAAGCTTTCTTT. The encoded protein is CASDSGQGVTEAFF.

This clonotype was picked up many times. The CDR3: CASSPDWATNEKLFF. In DNA form, the CDR3 reads TGTGCCAGCAGCCCAGACTGGGCTACTAATGAAAAACTGTTTTTT. The chain combines TRBV6-6 with TRBJ1-4, with D unclear. Trimming removed 6 bases at V and 2 bases at J, with 13 bases between. The CDR3 contains 15 residues. Germline CDR1 is MNHNY and CDR2 is SVGAGI (reference sequence).

In this sample, this clonotype turned up a few times. The J gene is TRBJ2-7, the V gene TRBV18, with D perhaps TRBD2 (5 bases). The CDR3 totals 15 residues. Germline CDR1 and CDR2: KGHSH and LQKENI. The V end was cut by 2 bases, the J end by 0 bases, with 11 bases between. The CDR3 spells CASSPSAGPSYEQYF. The CDR3 DNA follows: TGTGCCAGCTCACCATCGGCGGGTCCCTCCTACGAGCAGTACTTC. The whole variable domain, filled in from reference TRBV18 and TRBJ2-7, reads NAGVMQNPRHLVRRRGQEARLRCSPMKGHSHVYWYRQLPEEGLKFMVYLQKENIIDESGMPKERFSAEFPKEGPSILRIQQVVRGDSAAYFCASSPSAGPSYEQYFGPGTRLTVT.

The CDR3 nucleotides read TGTGCCAGCAGCTTGGGAAGGTCGGGAGGCTACACCTTC. This encodes CASSLGRSGGYTF. This chain uses TRBV5-6 with TRBJ1-2; no clear D. The CDR3 contains 13 residues. V lost 0 bases and J lost 8, with 11 bases in between. Germline CDR1 SGHDT, CDR2 YYEEEE.

This clonotype has a handful of counts. This sequence joins TRBV20-1 and TRBJ2-7, with no clear D. This CDR3 contains 12 residues. The germline gives CDR1 DFQATT, CDR2 SNEGSKA (reference sequence). Trimming pared 0 bases from V and 7 bases from J, leaving 10 bases between. The CDR3, as DNA: TGCAGTGCTAGAGATCAACCGAGGGAGCAGTACTTC. Its translation: CSARDQPREQYF.

This clonotype came up many times. The genes are TRBV11-3 and TRBJ2-3; D is unclear. Germline V lookup: CDR1 SGHNT, CDR2 YENEEA. The CDR3 totals 13 residues. Trimming removed 1 base at V and 5 bases at J, with 7 bases between. CDR3 loop: CASSLGQRDTQYF. CDR3 nucleotides: TGTGCCAGCAGCTTAGGACAAAGAGATACGCAGTATTTT.

This clonotype has a count of ten or more. This chain connects TRBV6-6 to TRBJ1-1, with a weak D call TRBD1 (5 bases). The CDR3 has 15 residues. The ends were cut back, 2 bases at V and 0 bases at J, with 10 bases in the middle. Germline CDR1 and CDR2: MNHNY and SVGAGI (reference sequence). The CDR3 region has the DNA TGTGCCAGCAGTTACGGGGGGAACCTGAACACTGAAGCTTTCTTT. Protein: CASSYGGNLNTEAFF.

Of note for this clonotype: This sequence may be a read error, since a much larger clone differs from it by one base. CDR3 DNA: TGCAGCGTTGGTGGGACCATAGGGGGAGGCTACACCTTC. It encodes CSVGGTIGGGYTF. V usage is TRBV29-1 and J usage is TRBJ1-2; D may be TRBD1 (6 bases). The CDR3 is 13 residues long. Trimming took 4 bases from V and 8 from J, leaving 17 bases between them. In germline, CDR1 is SQVTM, CDR2 ANQGSEA.

This clonotype was detected ten times or more. The CDR3 coding sequence is TGTGCCAGCAGCTTAGTGGCAGGGGATGAGCAGTTCTTC. Its protein is CASSLVAGDEQFF. The chain uses TRBV11-2 and TRBJ2-1; TRBD1 is a possible D gene (6 bases). V was clipped by 1 base and J by 8 bases, with 9 bases between them. The CDR3 length is 13 residues. Germline V gene data show CDR1 as SGHAT and CDR2 as FQNNGV.

Many counts were recorded for this clonotype. This chain uses TRBV7-9 with TRBJ1-4; perhaps TRBD1 as D (6 bases). This CDR3 contains 17 residues. Trimming left V 1 base short and J 8 bases short, with 20 bases between. CDR1 is SEHNR, CDR2 FQNEAQ, per germline (reference sequence). The CDR3, as DNA: TGTGCCAGCAGCTTAGTAAAGGGGACAACCATTTGGGAAAAACTGTTTTTT. This codes for CASSLVKGTTIWEKLFF.

This clonotype was counted many times. V gene TRBV7-8 combines with J gene TRBJ2-5; the D is unclear. This CDR3 contains 13 residues. Germline CDR1 SGHVS, CDR2 FQNEAQ. Trimming pared 1 base from V and 3 bases from J, leaving 6 bases between. As DNA, the CDR3 is TGTGCCAGCAGCTTAGGCGTGAAAGAGACCCAGTACTTC. As protein: CASSLGVKETQYF.

In this sample, this clonotype turned up many times. The chain couples TRBV12-3 or TRBV12-4 to TRBJ2-7; D is perhaps TRBD1 or TRBD2 (5 bases each). This CDR3 is built from 14 residues. Trimming left V 5 bases short and J 2 bases short, with 13 bases between. CDR3 sequence: CASSIDRLPYEQYF. CDR3 in DNA: TGTGCCAGCAGTATCGACAGACTACCCTACGAGCAGTACTTC.